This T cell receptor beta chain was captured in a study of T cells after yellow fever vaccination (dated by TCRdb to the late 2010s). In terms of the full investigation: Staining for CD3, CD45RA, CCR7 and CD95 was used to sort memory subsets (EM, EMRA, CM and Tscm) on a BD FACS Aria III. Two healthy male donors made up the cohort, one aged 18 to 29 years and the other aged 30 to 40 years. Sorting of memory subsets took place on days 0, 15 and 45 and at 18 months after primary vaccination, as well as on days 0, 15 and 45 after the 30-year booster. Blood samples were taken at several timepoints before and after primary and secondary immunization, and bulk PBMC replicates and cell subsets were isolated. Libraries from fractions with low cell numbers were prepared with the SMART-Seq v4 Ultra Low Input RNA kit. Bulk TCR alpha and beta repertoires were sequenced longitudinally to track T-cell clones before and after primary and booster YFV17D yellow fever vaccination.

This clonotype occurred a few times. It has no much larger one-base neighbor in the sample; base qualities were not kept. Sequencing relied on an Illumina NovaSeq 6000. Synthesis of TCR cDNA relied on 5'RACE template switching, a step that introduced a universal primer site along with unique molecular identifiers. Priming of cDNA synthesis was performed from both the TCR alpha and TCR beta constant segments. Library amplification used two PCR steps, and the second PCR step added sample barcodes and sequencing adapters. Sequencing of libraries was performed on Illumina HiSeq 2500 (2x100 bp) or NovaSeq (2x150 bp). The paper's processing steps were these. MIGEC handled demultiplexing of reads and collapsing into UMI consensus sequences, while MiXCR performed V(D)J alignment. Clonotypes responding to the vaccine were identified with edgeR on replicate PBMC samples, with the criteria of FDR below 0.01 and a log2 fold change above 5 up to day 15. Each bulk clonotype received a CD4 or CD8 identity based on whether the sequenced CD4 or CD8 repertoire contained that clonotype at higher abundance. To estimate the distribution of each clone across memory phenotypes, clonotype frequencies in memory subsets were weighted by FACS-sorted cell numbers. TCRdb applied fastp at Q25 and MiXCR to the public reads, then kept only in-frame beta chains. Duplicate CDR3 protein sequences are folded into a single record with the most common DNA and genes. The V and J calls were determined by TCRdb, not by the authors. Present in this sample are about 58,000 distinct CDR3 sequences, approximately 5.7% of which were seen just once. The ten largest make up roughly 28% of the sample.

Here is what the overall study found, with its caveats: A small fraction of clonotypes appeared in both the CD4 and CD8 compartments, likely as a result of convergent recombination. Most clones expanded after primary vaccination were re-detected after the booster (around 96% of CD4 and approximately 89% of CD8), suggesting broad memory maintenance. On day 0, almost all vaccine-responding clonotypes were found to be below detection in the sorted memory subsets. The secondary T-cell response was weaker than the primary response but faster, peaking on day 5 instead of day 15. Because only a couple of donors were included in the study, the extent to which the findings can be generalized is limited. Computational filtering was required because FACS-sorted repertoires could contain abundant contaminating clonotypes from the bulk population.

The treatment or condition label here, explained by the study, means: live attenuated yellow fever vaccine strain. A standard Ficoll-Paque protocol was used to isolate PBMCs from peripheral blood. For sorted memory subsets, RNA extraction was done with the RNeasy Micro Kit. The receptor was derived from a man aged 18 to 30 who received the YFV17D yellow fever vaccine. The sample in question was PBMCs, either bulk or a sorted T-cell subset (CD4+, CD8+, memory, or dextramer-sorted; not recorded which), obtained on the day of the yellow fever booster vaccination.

The DNA reads as follows: TGTGCCAGCAGCGTAATGGAAGAAAATGAAAAACTGTTTTTT. It is translated as CASSVMEENEKLFF. Recombination connected TRBV9 to TRBJ1-4, with no confidently assigned D gene. Sequences SGDLS (CDR1) and YYNGEE (CDR2) are obtained from the germline V gene. The CDR3, cysteine through phenylalanine, is 14 amino acids long. Just the 42-base CDR3 DNA is kept, in frame starting at base 1. The V end loses 1 base and the J end loses 5 bases, and a stretch of 9 bases separates them. Reference TRBV9 and TRBJ1-4 proteins supply the regions before and after the CDR3; the full variable domain is: DSGVTQTPKHLITATGQRVTLRCSPRSGDLSVYWYQQSLDQGLQFLIQYYNGEERAKGNILERFSAQQFPDLHSELNLSSLELGDSALYFCASSVMEENEKLFFGSGTQLSVL.